These T cell receptor beta chains were read from a single sample in a study of CD8 T cells in Susac syndrome. MiXCR, run by TCRdb on the immunoSEQ multiplex PCR reads, gives a single entry per CDR3 protein. The sample consists of 400,000 to 550,000 distinct CDR3 sequences, more than 80% of them appearing once. Sequences were obtained from CD8+ T cells from PBMCs. These receptors were taken from a human donor with multiple sclerosis. CDR3s include the opening cysteine and the closing phenylalanine or tryptophan. The order of the fields is CDR3 protein, CDR3 DNA, clone size, V gene, J gene, D gene. D genes are given only for firm matches. Where a row states a size, it is once, few, many or the class of an expanded clone; other rows omit it.

CDR3: CASSQIVSGAETQYF; DNA: TGTGCCAGCAGCCAGATCGTTAGCGGGGCCGAGACCCAGTACTTC; size: .; V: TRBV4-2; J: TRBJ2-5; D: TRBD2
CDR3: CASRAMNTEAFF; DNA: TGTGCCAGCAGGGCGATGAACACTGAAGCTTTCTTT; size: .; V: TRBV25-1; J: TRBJ1-1; D: .
CDR3: CASSSEGEWNTEAFF; DNA: TGTGCCAGCAGCTCCGAAGGGGAGTGGAACACTGAAGCTTTCTTT; size: .; V: TRBV7-6; J: TRBJ1-1; D: .
CDR3: CAWSTVYEQYF; DNA: TGTGCCTGGAGTACGGTCTACGAGCAGTACTTC; size: .; V: TRBV30; J: TRBJ2-7; D: .
CDR3: CASSFLDRGPSTEAFF; DNA: TGTGCCAGCAGCTTTTTGGACCGTGGGCCGTCTACTGAAGCTTTCTTT; size: .; V: TRBV12-3/TRBV12-4; J: TRBJ1-1; D: .
CDR3: CSARRRENEQYF; DNA: TGCAGTGCTAGACGCAGGGAGAACGAGCAGTACTTC; size: few; V: TRBV20-1; J: TRBJ2-7; D: .
CDR3: CAISGTSRPGELFF; DNA: TGTGCCATCAGTGGGACTAGTCGGCCCGGGGAGCTGTTTTTT; size: .; V: TRBV10-3; J: TRBJ2-2; D: TRBD2
CDR3: CASSPPSGRALDTQYF; DNA: TGCGCCAGCAGCCCTCCTAGCGGGAGGGCCCTCGATACGCAGTATTTT; size: .; V: TRBV5-1; J: TRBJ2-3; D: TRBD2
CDR3: CASSADRDEQFF; DNA: TGTGCCAGCAGCGCGGACCGGGATGAGCAGTTCTTC; size: .; V: TRBV7-9; J: TRBJ2-1; D: .
CDR3: CASSLVGTGTGEQYF; DNA: TGTGCCAGCAGCTTAGTCGGGACAGGGACGGGCGAGCAGTACTTC; size: .; V: TRBV13; J: TRBJ2-7; D: TRBD1
CDR3: CASSLSTSGRAEEQFF; DNA: TGTGCCAGCAGCTTATCCACTAGCGGGAGGGCCGAAGAGCAGTTCTTC; size: once; V: TRBV7-9; J: TRBJ2-1; D: TRBD2
CDR3: CASSQDFMNTEAFF; DNA: TGTGCCAGCAGCCAAGACTTTATGAACACTGAAGCTTTCTTT; size: .; V: TRBV4-2; J: TRBJ1-1; D: .
CDR3: CTSPTPGVGHGYTF; DNA: TGCACCAGTCCCACCCCGGGGGTCGGGCATGGCTACACCTTC; size: .; V: TRBV1; J: TRBJ1-2; D: .
CDR3: CASSEGDTLYEQYF; DNA: TGTGCCAGCAGTGAAGGTGACACTTTATACGAGCAGTACTTC; size: .; V: TRBV2; J: TRBJ2-7; D: .